This TCR beta chain was obtained from a study of regulatory T cells in long-lasting Graves disease. In the study overall: For under 3 months, newly diagnosed Graves' patients had been taking antithyroid drugs.

Overall study findings and caveats: Possibly, accuracy suffered from the small sample size. TRBV28, TRBJ1-2 and TRBJ2-5 were favored in persistent disease.

This clonotype came up many times. The antigen is not known. As for time point: newly diagnosed GD, antithyroid drugs for less than 3 months. The authors made the TCR library using RNA they extracted from PBMCs. American Thyroid Association guidelines were used to diagnose Graves' disease. The authors built TCR beta libraries using iRepertoire HTBI primers and Arm-PCR of CDR3 regions. From the multiplex PCR reads, TCRdb called clonotypes with MiXCR, one entry per CDR3 protein. This table holds roughly 420,000 distinct CDR3 sequences, around 15% found once. Germline CDR1 SGHTA, CDR2 FQGNSA. This CDR3 spans 16 amino acids. Germline trimming cut 2 bases from V and 1 base from J; bases unmatched to any gene: 3.

Sequencing was performed on peripheral blood mononuclear cells (PBMCs), taken at new diagnosis, from a patient treated with antithyroid drugs. The TCR sequence derives from a female donor with Graves disease. The chain joins TRBV7-2 to TRBJ2-3; TRBD2 aligns across 10 bases. Written as DNA, the CDR3 is TGTGCCAGCAGCTTATGGCTAGCGGGGGGCACAGATACGCAGTATTTT. This encodes CASSLWLAGGTDTQYF.